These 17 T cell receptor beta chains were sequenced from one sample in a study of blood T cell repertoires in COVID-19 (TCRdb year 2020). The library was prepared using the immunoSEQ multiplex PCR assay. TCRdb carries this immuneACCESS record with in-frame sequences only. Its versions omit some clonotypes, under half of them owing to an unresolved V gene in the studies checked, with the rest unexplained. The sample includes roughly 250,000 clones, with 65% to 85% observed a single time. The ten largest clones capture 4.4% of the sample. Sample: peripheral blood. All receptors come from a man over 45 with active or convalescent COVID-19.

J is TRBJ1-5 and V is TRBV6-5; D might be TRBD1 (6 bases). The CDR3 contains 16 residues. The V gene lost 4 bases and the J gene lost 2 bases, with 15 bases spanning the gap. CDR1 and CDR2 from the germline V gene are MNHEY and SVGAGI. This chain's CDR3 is CASSFPGGRGNQPQHF. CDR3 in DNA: TGTGCCAGCAGTTTTCCCGGGGGGCGCGGCAATCAGCCCCAGCATTTT.

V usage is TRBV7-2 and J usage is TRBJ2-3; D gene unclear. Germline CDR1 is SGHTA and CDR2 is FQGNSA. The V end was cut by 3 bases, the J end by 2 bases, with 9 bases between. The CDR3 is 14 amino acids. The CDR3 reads CASSFDSYTDTQYF. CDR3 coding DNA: TGTGCCAGCAGCTTCGACTCATACACAGATACGCAGTATTTT.

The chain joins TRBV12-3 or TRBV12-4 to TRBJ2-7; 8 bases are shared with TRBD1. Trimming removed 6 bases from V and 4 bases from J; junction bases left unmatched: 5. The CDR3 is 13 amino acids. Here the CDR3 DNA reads TGTGCCAGCAGGGGGACAGGACATTACGAGCAGTACTTC. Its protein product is CASRGTGHYEQYF.

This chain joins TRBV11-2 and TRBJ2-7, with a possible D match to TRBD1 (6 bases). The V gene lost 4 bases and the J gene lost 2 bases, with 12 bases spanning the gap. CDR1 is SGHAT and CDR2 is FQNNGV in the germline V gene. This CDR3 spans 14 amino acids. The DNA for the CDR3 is TGTGCCAGCAGCTCCACAGGACAGACCTACGAGCAGTACTTC. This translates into CASSSTGQTYEQYF.

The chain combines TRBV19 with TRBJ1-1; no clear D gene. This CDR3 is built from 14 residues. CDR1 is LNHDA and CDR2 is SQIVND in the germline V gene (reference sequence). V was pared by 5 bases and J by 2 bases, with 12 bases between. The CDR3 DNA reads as TGTGCCAGTAGTCTGGCAGGCAGAAACACTGAAGCTTTCTTT. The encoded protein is CASSLAGRNTEAFF.

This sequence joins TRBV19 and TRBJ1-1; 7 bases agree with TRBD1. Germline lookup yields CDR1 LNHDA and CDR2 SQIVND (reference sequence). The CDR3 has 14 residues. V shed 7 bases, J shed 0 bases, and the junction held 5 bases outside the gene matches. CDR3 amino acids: CASNTGALNTEAFF. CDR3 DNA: TGTGCCAGTAACACAGGGGCATTGAACACTGAAGCTTTCTTT.

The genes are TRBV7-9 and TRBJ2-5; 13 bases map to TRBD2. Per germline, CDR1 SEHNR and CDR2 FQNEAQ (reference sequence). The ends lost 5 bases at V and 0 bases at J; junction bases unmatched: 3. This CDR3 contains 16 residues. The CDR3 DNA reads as TGTGCCAGCAGCCCCGGGACTAGCGGGGACCAAGAGACCCAGTACTTC. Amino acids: CASSPGTSGDQETQYF.

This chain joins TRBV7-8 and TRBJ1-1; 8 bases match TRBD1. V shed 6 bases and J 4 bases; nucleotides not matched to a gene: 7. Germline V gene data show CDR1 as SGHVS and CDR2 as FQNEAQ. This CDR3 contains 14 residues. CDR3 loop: CASRQTGEATEAFF. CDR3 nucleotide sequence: TGTGCCAGCAGACAGACAGGGGAAGCCACTGAAGCTTTCTTT.

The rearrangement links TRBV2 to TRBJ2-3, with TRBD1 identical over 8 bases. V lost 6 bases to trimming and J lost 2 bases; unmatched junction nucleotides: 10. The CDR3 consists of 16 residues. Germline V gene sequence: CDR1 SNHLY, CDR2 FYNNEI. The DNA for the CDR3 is TGTGCCAGCAGCCTCAGCCGGGACAGGTCCACAGATACGCAGTATTTT. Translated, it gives CASSLSRDRSTDTQYF.

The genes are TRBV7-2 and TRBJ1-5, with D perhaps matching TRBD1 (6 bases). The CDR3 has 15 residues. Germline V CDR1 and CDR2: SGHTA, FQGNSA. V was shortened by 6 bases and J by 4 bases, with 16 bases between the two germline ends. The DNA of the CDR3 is TGTGCCAGCAGTTACGGACAGAGTAAGAATCAGCCCCAGCATTTT. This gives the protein CASSYGQSKNQPQHF.

The CDR3 region has the DNA TGTGCCAGCAGTACGGGACACCAACCGACCGGGGAGCTGTTTTTT. It encodes CASSTGHQPTGELFF. The V call is TRBV6-5, the J call TRBJ2-2, with TRBD1 as a possible D gene (6 bases). Germline CDR1 MNHEY, CDR2 SVGAGI. The CDR3 is 15 amino acids. Between the trimmed V and J ends, which lost 5 bases and 5 bases, there was a span of 15 bases.

The CDR3 loop is CASSRQGPSSYEQYF. As DNA, the CDR3 is TGTGCCAGCAGTCGACAGGGGCCGAGCTCCTACGAGCAGTACTTC. The chain links TRBV27 to TRBJ2-7; 8 bases match TRBD1. Losses at the gene ends were 5 bases for V and 0 bases for J; bases not matched to a gene: 6. The germline V gene encodes CDR1 MNHEY and CDR2 SMNVEV (reference sequence). CDR3 size: 15 residues.

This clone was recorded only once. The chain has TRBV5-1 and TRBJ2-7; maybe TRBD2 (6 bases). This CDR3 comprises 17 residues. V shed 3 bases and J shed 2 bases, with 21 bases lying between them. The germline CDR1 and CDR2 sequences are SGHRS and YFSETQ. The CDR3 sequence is CASSWREGLLFTYEQYF. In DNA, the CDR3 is TGCGCCAGCAGCTGGAGGGAAGGGTTACTATTCACCTACGAGCAGTACTTC.

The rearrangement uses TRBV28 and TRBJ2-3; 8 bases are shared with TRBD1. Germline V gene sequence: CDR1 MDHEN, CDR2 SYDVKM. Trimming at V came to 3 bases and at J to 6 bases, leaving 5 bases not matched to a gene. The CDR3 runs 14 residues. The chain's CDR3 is CASSLYRGSDTQYF. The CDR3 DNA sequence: TGTGCCAGCAGTTTGTACAGGGGGTCTGATACGCAGTATTTT. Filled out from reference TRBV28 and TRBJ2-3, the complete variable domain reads DVKVTQSSRYLVKRTGEKVFLECVQDMDHENMFWYRQDPGLGLRLIYFSYDVKMKEKGDIPEGYSVSREKKERFSLILESASTNQTSMYLCASSLYRGSDTQYFGPGTRLTVL.

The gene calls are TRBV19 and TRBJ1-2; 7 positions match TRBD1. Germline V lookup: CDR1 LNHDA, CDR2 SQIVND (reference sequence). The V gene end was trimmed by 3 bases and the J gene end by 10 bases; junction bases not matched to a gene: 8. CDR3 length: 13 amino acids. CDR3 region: CASSMGQRKTYTF. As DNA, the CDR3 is TGTGCCAGTAGTATGGGACAGCGAAAGACCTACACCTTC.

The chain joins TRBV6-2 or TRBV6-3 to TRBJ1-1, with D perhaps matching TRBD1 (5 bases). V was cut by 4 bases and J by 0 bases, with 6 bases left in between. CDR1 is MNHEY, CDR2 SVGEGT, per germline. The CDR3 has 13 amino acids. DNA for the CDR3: TGTGCCAGCAGTTCACAGGTGAACACTGAAGCTTTCTTT. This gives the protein CASSSQVNTEAFF.

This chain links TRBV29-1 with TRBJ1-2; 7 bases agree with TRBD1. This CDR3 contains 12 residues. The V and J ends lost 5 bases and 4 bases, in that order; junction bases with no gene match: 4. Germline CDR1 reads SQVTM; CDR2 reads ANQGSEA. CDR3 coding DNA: TGCAGCGTTTCAGGGGGTCCCTATGGCTACACCTTC. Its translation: CSVSGGPYGYTF.